These T cell receptor beta chains were read from a single sample in a study of CD4+ T cells in melanoma. TCRdb's copy holds only in-frame clones and misses some; the assay was immunoSEQ multiplex PCR. This sample has about 50,000 clones; roughly 87% occur once, and the top ten carry about 10%. What was sequenced was peripheral blood. The receptors were gathered from a human donor with melanoma. Both conserved end residues are part of each CDR3. The order of the fields is clone size, D gene, V gene, J gene, CDR3 length, CDR3 protein, CDR3 DNA. The D gene is left open where the match is weak. Clone size appears in some rows only: once, few, many, or a class for an expanded clone.

.	.	TRBV19	TRBJ2-7	15	CASSMALGQTYEQYF	TGTGCCAGTAGTATGGCACTCGGACAGACCTACGAGCAGTACTTC
.	.	TRBV5-7	TRBJ1-2	17	CASSPTQGTKPRDGYTF	TGTGCCAGCAGCCCCACGCAGGGGACCAAACCCAGGGATGGCTACACCTTC
.	.	TRBV15	TRBJ1-2	13	CATSREKERGYTF	TGTGCCACCAGCAGAGAGAAGGAAAGAGGCTACACCTTC
once	TRBD2	TRBV28	TRBJ2-1	15	CASGSGGGSYNEQFF	TGTGCCAGCGGGTCGGGCGGGGGGTCCTACAATGAGCAGTTCTTC
.	.	TRBV6-4	TRBJ1-4	10	CARGGEKLFF	TGTGCCAGGGGGGGTGAAAAACTGTTTTTT
.	.	TRBV4-1	TRBJ1-3	16	CASSRARGEIGNTIYF	TGCGCCAGCAGCCGAGCAAGAGGAGAAATTGGAAACACCATATATTTT
.	.	TRBV1	TRBJ2-1	18	CTSSQDYCGVSSYNEQFF	TGCACCAGCAGCCAAGACTACTGCGGGGTTAGCTCCTACAATGAGCAGTTCTTC
.	.	TRBV19	TRBJ2-7	14	CASSEGLMSYEQYF	TGTGCCAGTAGTGAGGGACTCATGTCCTACGAGCAGTACTTC
few	.	TRBV9	TRBJ1-1	16	CASSVATGLGFPEAFF	TGTGCCAGCAGCGTAGCTACTGGGTTAGGGTTCCCTGAAGCTTTCTTT
.	TRBD1	TRBV4-1	TRBJ2-7	16	CASSQTRGQVIYEQYF	TGCGCCAGCAGCCAAACCCGGGGACAGGTGATCTACGAGCAGTACTTC
.	.	TRBV5-5	TRBJ1-1	15	CASSLTRRMNTEAFF	TGTGCCAGCAGCTTGACCCGGCGGATGAACACTGAAGCTTTCTTT
.	.	TRBV30	TRBJ1-1	10	CAWMGLEAFF	TGTGCCTGGATGGGGCTTGAAGCTTTCTTT
.	.	TRBV27	TRBJ1-2	13	CASSLRGVYGYTF	TGTGCCAGCAGTTTACGTGGGGTATACGGCTACACCTTC
.	TRBD1	TRBV4-3	TRBJ1-3	17	CASSQEFGRGPGNTIYF	TGCGCCAGCAGCCAAGAATTCGGGAGGGGGCCTGGAAACACCATATATTTT
.	.	TRBV5-1	TRBJ1-1	13	CASSFTANTEAFF	TGCGCCAGCAGCTTCACAGCGAACACTGAAGCTTTCTTT
.	.	TRBV2	TRBJ1-1	11	CASQGNTEAFF	TGTGCCAGCCAGGGGAACACTGAAGCTTTCTTT
.	TRBD1	TRBV28	TRBJ1-2	16	CASSWALRGRFYGYTF	TGTGCCAGCAGTTGGGCTCTCAGGGGGCGCTTTTATGGCTACACCTTC
.	.	TRBV11-3	TRBJ2-7	13	CASSLGGGKEQYF	TGTGCCAGCAGCTTAGGCGGAGGGAAGGAGCAGTACTTC
.	.	TRBV7-2	TRBJ2-2	15	CASSFSMANTGELFF	TGTGCCAGCAGCTTTAGCATGGCGAACACCGGGGAGCTGTTTTTT
.	.	TRBV5-6	TRBJ1-1	15	CASSLRESSNTEAFF	TGTGCCAGCAGCTTGAGGGAATCCTCGAACACTGAAGCTTTCTTT
.	.	TRBV28	TRBJ2-7	16	CASSNPGGGRSYEQYF	TGTGCCAGCAGTAACCCGGGTGGGGGCCGCTCCTACGAGCAGTACTTC
.	.	TRBV10-3	TRBJ2-1	14	CAISENAGPNEQFF	TGTGCCATCAGTGAGAATGCGGGTCCCAATGAGCAGTTCTTC
.	TRBD2	TRBV5-8	TRBJ2-7	15	CASSLKRGLAYEQYF	TGTGCCAGCAGCTTGAAGCGGGGGTTAGCCTACGAGCAGTACTTC
.	.	TRBV6-6	TRBJ2-5	14	CASSYETKQETQYF	TGTGCCAGCAGTTATGAGACGAAACAAGAGACCCAGTACTTC
.	TRBD1	TRBV9	TRBJ1-4	16	CASSVGQGGKGEKLFF	TGTGCCAGCAGCGTTGGACAGGGCGGTAAAGGGGAAAAACTGTTTTTT
.	TRBD1	TRBV6-5	TRBJ1-5	14	CASSYGQGAQPQHF	TGTGCCAGCAGTTACGGACAGGGGGCCCAGCCCCAGCATTTT
.	.	TRBV7-2	TRBJ2-5	12	CASSLMMKTQYF	TGTGCCAGCAGCTTAATGATGAAGACCCAGTACTTC
.	.	TRBV7-8	TRBJ2-3	16	CASSPVEGGAGDTQYF	TGTGCCAGCAGCCCGGTAGAAGGAGGGGCGGGAGATACGCAGTATTTT
.	TRBD2	TRBV19	TRBJ2-2	18	CASSMGFRGGANTGELFF	TGTGCCAGTAGTATGGGTTTCCGGGGGGGCGCGAACACCGGGGAGCTGTTTTTT
.	.	TRBV4-1	TRBJ2-5	15	CASSPPGAQQETQYF	TGCGCCAGCAGCCCCCCAGGGGCGCAACAAGAGACCCAGTACTTC
few	.	TRBV2	TRBJ1-6	13	CASVASLNSPLHF	TGTGCCAGCGTCGCGTCACTGAATTCACCCCTCCACTTT
.	.	TRBV5-5	TRBJ1-2	12	CASFDWIYGYTF	TGTGCCAGCTTTGACTGGATCTATGGCTACACCTTC
few	TRBD1	TRBV2	TRBJ2-7	13	CASMGQGPYEQYF	TGTGCCAGCATGGGACAGGGACCCTACGAGCAGTACTTC
.	TRBD2	TRBV5-6	TRBJ2-1	14	CASSLGTSLYEQFF	TGTGCCAGCAGCTTGGGGACTAGCCTCTATGAGCAGTTCTTC
.	TRBD1	TRBV5-1	TRBJ1-2	15	CASSLVPQQGNGYTF	TGCGCCAGCAGCTTGGTCCCTCAACAGGGGAATGGCTACACCTTC
.	.	TRBV7-9	TRBJ2-3	12	CASSSDADTQYF	TGTGCCAGCAGCAGTGATGCAGATACGCAGTATTTT
.	.	TRBV28	TRBJ2-7	14	CASSLGGTTYEQYF	TGTGCCAGCAGTTTAGGGGGCACCACCTACGAGCAGTACTTC
.	.	TRBV19	TRBJ1-2	14	CASSIQGRSRGYTF	TGTGCCAGTAGTATTCAGGGGAGGAGTCGGGGCTACACCTTC
.	.	TRBV5-1	TRBJ1-6	11	CASSSMPGVHF	TGCGCCAGCAGCTCTATGCCAGGCGTCCACTTT
.	.	TRBV29-1	TRBJ1-4	10	CSVELEKLFF	TGCAGCGTCGAGCTGGAAAAACTGTTTTTT
.	TRBD1	TRBV30	TRBJ2-5	15	CAWSGAGGAGETQYF	TGTGCCTGGAGCGGAGCAGGGGGCGCAGGAGAGACCCAGTACTTC
.	.	TRBV5-6	TRBJ1-6	17	CASSLEGASWWNSPLHF	TGTGCCAGCAGCTTGGAAGGGGCGAGTTGGTGGAATTCACCCCTCCACTTT
.	TRBD2	TRBV5-1	TRBJ2-5	15	CASSQRGGVQETQYF	TGCGCCAGCAGCCAGCGGGGGGGCGTCCAAGAGACCCAGTACTTC
.	.	TRBV19	TRBJ1-6	13	CASSIGENSPLHF	TGTGCCAGTAGTATAGGAGAGAATTCACCCCTCCACTTT
.	.	TRBV10-3	TRBJ1-4	15	CAMRRGQGTNEKLFF	TGTGCCATGAGGCGGGGCCAGGGAACTAATGAAAAACTGTTTTTT
once	TRBD2	TRBV7-8	TRBJ2-1	17	CASRARAAGGSYNEQFF	TGTGCCAGCAGAGCCAGGGCGGCGGGAGGATCCTACAATGAGCAGTTCTTC
.	TRBD2	TRBV15	TRBJ2-7	17	CATSSGLRQSTSYEQYF	TGTGCCACCAGTTCGGGACTAAGACAAAGTACGTCCTACGAGCAGTACTTC
.	.	TRBV6-5	TRBJ2-2	11	CASSYAGELFF	TGTGCCAGCAGTTACGCCGGGGAGCTGTTTTTT
.	TRBD1	TRBV7-9	TRBJ2-2	15	CASSPGQGWTGELFF	TGTGCCAGCAGCCCAGGACAGGGTTGGACCGGGGAGCTGTTTTTT
.	TRBD1	TRBV28	TRBJ1-1	16	CASSTGQGGLNTEAFF	TGTGCCAGCAGTACAGGACAGGGAGGATTGAACACTGAAGCTTTCTTT
.	.	TRBV5-1	TRBJ1-2	15	CASSSPGQPNYGYTF	TGCGCCAGCAGTTCTCCGGGACAACCAAACTATGGCTACACCTTC
.	.	TRBV4-1	TRBJ2-1	14	CASSQAVGRNEQFF	TGCGCCAGCAGCCAAGCGGTAGGGCGAAATGAGCAGTTCTTC